Reported below is one TCR beta chain. These data belong to a study of identical twins. A universal primer binding site was introduced by template switching. The final cDNA contained unique molecular identifiers. In TCRdb, the 5' RACE reads were re-called with MiXCR into one record per CDR3 protein. The sample records a few hundred thousand distinct CDR3 sequences, about 10% being singletons. Deletions cut 6 bases from V and 0 bases from J, with 15 bases between. The length of the CDR3 is 16 residues. Germline V CDR1 and CDR2: SGHTA, FQGNSA. This sequence originates from a man in his fifties or sixties in good health. The chain carries TRBV7-2 and TRBJ1-3, with a weak D call TRBD1 (5 bases). The sequencing input was memory T cells sorted from blood. This CDR3 is CASRVTGLNSGNTIYF. CDR3 nucleotides: TGTGCCAGCAGGGTCACAGGACTGAACTCTGGAAACACCATATATTTT. The full variable domain, rest sourced from reference TRBV7-2 and TRBJ1-3, is GAGVSQSPSNKVTEKGKDVELRCDPISGHTALYWYRQSLGQGLEFLIYFQGNSAPDKSGLPSDRFSAERTGGSVSTLTIQRTQQEDSAVYLCASRVTGLNSGNTIYFGEGSWLTVV.